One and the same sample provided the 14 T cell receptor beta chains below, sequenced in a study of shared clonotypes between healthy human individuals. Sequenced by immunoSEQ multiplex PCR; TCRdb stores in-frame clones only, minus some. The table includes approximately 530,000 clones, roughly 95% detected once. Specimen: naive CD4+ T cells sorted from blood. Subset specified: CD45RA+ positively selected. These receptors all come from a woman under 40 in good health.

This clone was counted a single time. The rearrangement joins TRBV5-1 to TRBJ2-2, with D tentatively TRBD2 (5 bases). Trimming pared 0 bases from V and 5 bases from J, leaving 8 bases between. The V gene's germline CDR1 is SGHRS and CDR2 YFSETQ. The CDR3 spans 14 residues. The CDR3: CASSLVRGTGELFF. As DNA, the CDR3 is TGCGCCAGCAGCTTGGTTCGGGGTACCGGGGAGCTGTTTTTT.

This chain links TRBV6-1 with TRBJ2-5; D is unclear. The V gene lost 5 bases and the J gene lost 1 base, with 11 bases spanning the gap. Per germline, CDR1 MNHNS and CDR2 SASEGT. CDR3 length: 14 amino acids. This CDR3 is CASSHTTFQETQYF. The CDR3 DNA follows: TGTGCCAGCAGTCATACGACCTTCCAAGAGACCCAGTACTTC.

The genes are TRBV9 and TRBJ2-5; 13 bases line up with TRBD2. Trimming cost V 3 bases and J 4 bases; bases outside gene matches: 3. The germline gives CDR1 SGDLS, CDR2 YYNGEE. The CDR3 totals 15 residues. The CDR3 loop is CASSATSGRVETQYF. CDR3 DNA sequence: TGTGCCAGCAGCGCCACTAGCGGGAGGGTAGAGACCCAGTACTTC.

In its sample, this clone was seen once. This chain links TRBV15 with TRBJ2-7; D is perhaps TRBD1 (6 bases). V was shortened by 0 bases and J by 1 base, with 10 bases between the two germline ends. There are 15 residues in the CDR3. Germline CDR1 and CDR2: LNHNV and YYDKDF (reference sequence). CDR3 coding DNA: TGTGCCACCAGCAGAGACCTCGGACAGTCCTACGAGCAGTACTTC. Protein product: CATSRDLGQSYEQYF. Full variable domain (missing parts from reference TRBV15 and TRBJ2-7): DAMVIQNPRYQVTQFGKPVTLSCSQTLNHNVMYWYQQKSSQAPKLLFHYYDKDFNNEADTPDNFQSRRPNTSFCFLDIRSPGLGDTAMYLCATSRDLGQSYEQYFGPGTRLTVT.

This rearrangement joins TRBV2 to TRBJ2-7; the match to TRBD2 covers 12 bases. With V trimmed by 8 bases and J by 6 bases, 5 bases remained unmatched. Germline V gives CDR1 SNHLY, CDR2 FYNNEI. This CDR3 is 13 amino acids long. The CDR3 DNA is TGTGCCAGCCGACTAGCGGGAGTTCCCGAGCAGTACTTC. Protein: CASRLAGVPEQYF.

CDR3 nucleotides: TGCGCCAGCAGCCAAGGGTGGGGTTCCTACGAGCAGTACTTC. Its protein product is CASSQGWGSYEQYF. The chain joins TRBV4-1 to TRBJ2-7; the D is unclear. Germline loops: CDR1 MGHRA, CDR2 YSYEKL. V lost 1 base and J 1 base, leaving 8 bases between the germline ends. The CDR3 is 14 residues long.

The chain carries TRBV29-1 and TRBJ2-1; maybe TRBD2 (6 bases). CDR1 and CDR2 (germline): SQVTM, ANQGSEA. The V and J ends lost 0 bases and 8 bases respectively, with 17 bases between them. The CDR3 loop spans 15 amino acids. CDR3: CSVEDSGSHSYEQFF. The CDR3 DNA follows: TGCAGCGTTGAAGATTCCGGGAGCCACTCTTATGAGCAGTTCTTC.

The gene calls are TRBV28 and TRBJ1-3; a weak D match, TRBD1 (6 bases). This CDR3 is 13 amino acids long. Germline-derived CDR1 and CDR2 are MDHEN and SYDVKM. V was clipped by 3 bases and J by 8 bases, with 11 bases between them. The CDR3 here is CASSLGAWDTIYF. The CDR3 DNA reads TGTGCCAGCAGTTTGGGGGCCTGGGACACCATATATTTT.

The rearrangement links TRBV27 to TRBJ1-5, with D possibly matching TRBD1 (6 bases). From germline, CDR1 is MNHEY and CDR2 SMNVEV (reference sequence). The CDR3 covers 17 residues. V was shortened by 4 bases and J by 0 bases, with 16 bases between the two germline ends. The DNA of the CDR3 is TGTGCCAGCAGTTCAAACCAGGGGTCGTATAGCAATCAGCCCCAGCATTTT. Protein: CASSSNQGSYSNQPQHF.

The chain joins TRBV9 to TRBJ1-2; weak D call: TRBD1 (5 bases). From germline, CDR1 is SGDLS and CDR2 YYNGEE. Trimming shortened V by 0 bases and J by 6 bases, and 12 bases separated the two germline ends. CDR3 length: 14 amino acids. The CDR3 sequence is CASSVVPGPDGYTF. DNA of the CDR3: TGTGCCAGCAGCGTAGTACCAGGGCCGGATGGCTACACCTTC.

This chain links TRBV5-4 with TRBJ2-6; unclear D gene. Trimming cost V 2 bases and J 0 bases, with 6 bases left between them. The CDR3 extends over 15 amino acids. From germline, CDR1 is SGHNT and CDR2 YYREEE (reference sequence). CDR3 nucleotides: TGTGCCAGCAGCTTTCCTACCTCTGGGGCCAACGTCCTGACTTTC. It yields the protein CASSFPTSGANVLTF.

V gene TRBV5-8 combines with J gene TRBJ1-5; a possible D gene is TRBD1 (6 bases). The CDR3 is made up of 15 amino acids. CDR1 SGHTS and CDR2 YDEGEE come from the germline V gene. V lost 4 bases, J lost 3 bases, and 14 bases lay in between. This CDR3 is CASSPEGGPNQPQHF. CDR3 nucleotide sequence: TGTGCCAGCAGCCCCGAGGGGGGGCCCAATCAGCCCCAGCATTTT.

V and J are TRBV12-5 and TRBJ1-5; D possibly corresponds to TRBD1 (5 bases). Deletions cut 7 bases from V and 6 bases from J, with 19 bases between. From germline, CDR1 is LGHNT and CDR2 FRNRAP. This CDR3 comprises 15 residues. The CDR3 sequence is CASACQGTYTQPQHF. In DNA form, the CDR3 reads TGTGCTAGTGCCTGTCAAGGGACTTACACTCAGCCCCAGCATTTT.

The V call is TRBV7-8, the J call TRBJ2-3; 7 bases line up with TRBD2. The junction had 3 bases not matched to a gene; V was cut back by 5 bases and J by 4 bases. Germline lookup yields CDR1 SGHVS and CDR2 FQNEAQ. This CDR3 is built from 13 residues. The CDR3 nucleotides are TGTGCCAGCAGCCAGACTAGCTCAGATACGCAGTATTTT. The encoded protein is CASSQTSSDTQYF.